Each of the 13 T cell receptor beta chains below was sequenced from the same sample in a study of T cells after yellow fever vaccination. TCRdb re-derived calls from the 5' RACE reads in MiXCR, one entry per CDR3 protein. The repertoire consists of under 600,000 distinct CDR3 sequences, with approximately 13% occurring once and the leading ten covering over 12%. The source was PBMCs, collected on the day of the yellow fever booster vaccination. The receptors were sampled from a man in his thirties or forties who received the YFV17D yellow fever vaccine.

This clonotype was recorded many times. This chain connects TRBV2 to TRBJ2-7, with 12 nucleotides matching TRBD2. V gave up 4 bases and J gave up 6 bases; unmatched junction bases: 1. The CDR3 consists of 13 residues. Germline assignment: CDR1 SNHLY and CDR2 FYNNEI. The CDR3 reads CASSGLAGVEQYF. The CDR3 coding sequence is TGTGCCAGCAGTGGACTAGCGGGAGTCGAGCAGTACTTC.

The chain recombines TRBV20-1 with TRBJ2-7; D not certain. Per germline, CDR1 DFQATT and CDR2 SNEGSKA (reference sequence). V was pared by 3 bases and J by 2 bases, with 8 bases between. This CDR3 comprises 12 residues. CDR3: CSASVGPYEQYF. The DNA of the CDR3 is TGCAGTGCTAGTGTCGGGCCCTACGAGCAGTACTTC.

This clonotype was counted only a few times. V and J are TRBV10-3 and TRBJ2-6, with no clear D. V was pared by 6 bases and J by 0 bases, with 15 bases between. This CDR3 has 17 residues. The germline V gene encodes CDR1 ENHRY and CDR2 SYGVKD. CDR3 sequence: CAIRGIAADSGANVLTF. CDR3 nucleotide sequence: TGTGCCATCAGGGGGATAGCCGCAGACTCTGGGGCCAACGTCCTGACTTTC.

Only a few counts were recorded for this clonotype. The chain links TRBV7-3 to TRBJ2-7; 11 nucleotides match TRBD1. The germline gives CDR1 SGHTA, CDR2 FQGTGA. The ends lost 6 bases at V and 2 bases at J; junction bases unmatched: 9. The CDR3 sequence is 16 residues long. CDR3 sequence: CASSSIGTGGAYEQYF. DNA of the CDR3: TGTGCCAGCAGTTCAATCGGGACAGGGGGAGCCTACGAGCAGTACTTC.

The V and J genes are TRBV20-1 and TRBJ2-1; 14 bases match TRBD2. Germline trimming cut 6 bases from V and 9 bases from J; bases unmatched to any gene: 10. CDR3 length equals 15 residues. Germline CDR1 is DFQATT and CDR2 is SNEGSKA (reference sequence). The DNA of the CDR3 is TGCAGTGCAACCTTTGAGACTAGCGGGAGGGGTGAGCAGTTCTTC. It codes for CSATFETSGRGEQFF.

This clonotype turned up a few times. This rearrangement joins TRBV20-1 to TRBJ2-3; TRBD2 agrees at 15 bases. Germline V CDR1 and CDR2: DFQATT, SNEGSKA (reference sequence). The CDR3 runs to 15 residues. For the CDR3, the DNA is TGCAGCAAAGGGACTAGCGGGAGGTTGACAGATACGCAGTATTTT. Translating it yields CSKGTSGRLTDTQYF.

The rearrangement links TRBV29-1 to TRBJ2-1; the D gene is possibly TRBD1 (6 bases). Between the trimmed V and J ends, which lost 4 bases and 0 bases, there was a span of 13 bases. The CDR3 spans 15 residues. Per the germline V gene, CDR1 is SQVTM and CDR2 is ANQGSEA. The CDR3 DNA sequence: TGCAGCGTTGTTGATAGCAGGGGCTCCTACAATGAGCAGTTCTTC. It specifies CSVVDSRGSYNEQFF.

This sequence joins TRBV7-2 and TRBJ2-5, with 7 bases that match TRBD2. Losses at the gene ends were 1 base for V and 8 bases for J; bases not matched to a gene: 13. The CDR3 has 16 amino acids. The V gene's germline CDR1 is SGHTA and CDR2 FQGNSA. The CDR3 DNA reads TGTGCCAGCAGCTTAGGAGGGGCGGGGGTTAGTTATACCCAGTACTTC. This sequence encodes CASSLGGAGVSYTQYF.

V and J are TRBV3-1 and TRBJ2-1, with D possibly being TRBD2 (6 bases). The germline V gene has CDR1 LGHDT and CDR2 YNNKEL (reference sequence). V was clipped by 1 base and J by 8 bases, with 15 bases between them. This CDR3 contains 15 residues. This CDR3 is CASSQVLQGGDEQFF. The CDR3 DNA sequence: TGTGCCAGCAGCCAAGTCCTTCAGGGCGGGGATGAGCAGTTCTTC.

This clonotype was recorded a few times. The chain carries TRBV20-1 and TRBJ1-5; 10 bases are a match to TRBD1. This CDR3 contains 14 residues. Germline assignment: CDR1 DFQATT and CDR2 SNEGSKA (reference sequence). V shed 5 bases, J shed 5 bases, and the junction held 6 bases outside the gene matches. In nucleotides, the CDR3 is TGCAGTGCTTTAGGACAGGGGGGATATCAGCCCCAGCATTTT. As protein: CSALGQGGYQPQHF.

This chain links TRBV24-1 with TRBJ2-5; no definite D call. Germline V lookup: CDR1 KGHDR, CDR2 SFDVKD. This CDR3 is 11 amino acids long. Deletions cut 6 bases from V and 5 bases from J, with 6 bases between. The CDR3 region is CATSRSETQYF. The CDR3 DNA is TGTGCCACCAGTCGTTCGGAGACCCAGTACTTC.

This clonotype came up many times. V is TRBV7-2 and J is TRBJ2-1; D is ambiguous. This CDR3 is built from 13 residues. V gave up 2 bases and J gave up 7 bases, with 9 bases separating them. The germline CDR1 and CDR2 sequences are SGHTA and FQGNSA. CDR3 bases: TGTGCCAGCAGCTTAAGTGGAAAGAATGAGCAGTTCTTC. Its protein is CASSLSGKNEQFF.

The V call is TRBV6-2 or TRBV6-3, the J call TRBJ2-3; no reliable D call. Looked up from germline, CDR1 is MNHEY and CDR2 is SVGEGT. Trimming took 0 bases from V and 1 from J, leaving 26 bases between them. The CDR3 has 21 amino acids. The CDR3 reads CASSYSSADENKWPGTDTQYF. CDR3 coding DNA: TGTGCCAGCAGTTACTCGTCCGCGGACGAGAACAAGTGGCCTGGCACAGATACGCAGTATTTT.